The 17 T cell receptor beta chains presented below share a single source sample, sequenced in a study of human T cells and chemical hapten exposure. MiXCR, run by TCRdb on the RACE reads, gives a single entry per CDR3 protein. The data contain a few hundred thousand distinct CDR3 sequences, nearly 6.5% of them singletons. Noted time point: patch test 2, 6 weeks after DPC sensitization. Noted treatment: therapeutic diphenylcyclopropenone sensitization with weekly scalp DPC. The sequences come from whole blood, collected in connection with sensitization to the hapten diphenylcyclopropenone (DPC). These TCRs come from a woman between 18 and 29 years old with alopecia areata. Some clones in this sample may be carry-over from other donors' samples.

Written as DNA, the CDR3 is TGTGCCAGCAGCCAGTCGGGCGGGGGTGGCGACGAGCAGTACTTC. Encoded protein: CASSQSGGGGDEQYF. The rearrangement uses TRBV4-2 and TRBJ2-7; 7 bases match TRBD2. This CDR3 comprises 15 residues. In germline, CDR1 is LGHNA, CDR2 YNFKEQ. V gave up 3 bases and J gave up 5 bases; unmatched junction bases: 10.

The chain couples TRBV6-2 or TRBV6-3 to TRBJ2-1; D unclear. Germline V CDR1 and CDR2: MNHEY, SVGEGT. V was trimmed by 1 base and J by 8 bases, leaving 6 bases between them. There are 12 residues in the CDR3. The CDR3 protein is CASSYLRHEQFF. CDR3 in DNA: TGTGCCAGCAGTTACTTGAGGCATGAGCAGTTCTTC.

This chain connects TRBV7-9 to TRBJ1-3; TRBD1 agrees at 10 bases. After removal of 3 bases from V and 3 bases from J, the junction contained 2 bases not matched to a gene. The CDR3 covers 15 residues. Germline loops: CDR1 SEHNR, CDR2 FQNEAQ (reference sequence). CDR3 sequence: CASSFGTGDGNTIYF. The DNA for the CDR3 is TGTGCCAGCAGCTTTGGGACAGGGGATGGAAACACCATATATTTT.

This clonotype showed up many times. The V and J genes are TRBV20-1 and TRBJ2-7, with D possibly being TRBD1 (5 bases). This CDR3 is 13 amino acids long. V lost 2 bases and J lost 2, with 10 bases in between. The V gene's germline CDR1 is DFQATT and CDR2 SNEGSKA (reference sequence). CDR3 nucleotide sequence: TGCAGTGCTAGAAGCGCAGGGACCTACGAGCAGTACTTC. Protein product: CSARSAGTYEQYF.

This clonotype has a count of ten or more. The chain links TRBV28 to TRBJ1-1; 7 bases line up with TRBD1. This CDR3 has 16 residues. The ends lost 5 bases at V and 0 bases at J; junction bases unmatched: 9. From germline, CDR1 is MDHEN and CDR2 SYDVKM. The CDR3 nucleotides read TGTGCCAGCAGTGCCCATACAGGGGCGCTGAACACTGAAGCTTTCTTT. Its translation is CASSAHTGALNTEAFF.

This sequence joins TRBV5-5 and TRBJ1-1; D is uncertain. The CDR3 consists of 13 residues. Germline values: CDR1 SGHKS, CDR2 YYEKEE (reference sequence). The germline V and J ends were trimmed by 2 bases and 3 bases, with 8 bases remaining between them. The CDR3, as DNA: TGTGCCAGCAGCTTTACCAGTGACACTGAAGCTTTCTTT. The encoded protein is CASSFTSDTEAFF.

This clonotype has a handful of counts. The chain joins TRBV6-6 to TRBJ2-1; D is ambiguous. The germline gives CDR1 MNHNY, CDR2 SVGAGI (reference sequence). This CDR3 comprises 14 residues. Trimming stripped 2 bases from V and 5 bases from J, with 10 bases between. CDR3 in DNA: TGTGCCAGCAGTTACGGTGGAACTAACAATGAGCAGTTCTTC. The encoded protein is CASSYGGTNNEQFF.

This chain uses TRBV6-5 with TRBJ2-2, with 12 nucleotides matching TRBD2. The germline CDR1 and CDR2 sequences are MNHEY and SVGAGI. The CDR3 has 15 amino acids. The junction had 7 bases not matched to a gene; V was cut back by 7 bases and J by 7 bases. The DNA for the CDR3 is TGTGCCAGCACCCTAGCGGGGGGGCCGAGCGGGGAGCTGTTTTTT. It codes for CASTLAGGPSGELFF.

This clonotype came up many times. J is TRBJ1-1 and V is TRBV12-3 or TRBV12-4, with a possible D match to TRBD1 (6 bases). V lost 0 bases and J lost 9, with 11 bases in between. The CDR3 has 13 amino acids. The CDR3 region has the DNA TGTGCCAGCAGTTTAGCCGAGGGACACCAAGCTTTCTTT. Protein sequence: CASSLAEGHQAFF.

This clonotype has at least ten counts. V and J are TRBV11-2 and TRBJ2-7; no definite D call. The germline V and J ends were trimmed by 2 bases and 1 base, with 6 bases remaining between them. The CDR3 extends over 13 amino acids. Germline loops: CDR1 SGHAT, CDR2 FQNNGV. The CDR3 loop is CASSLSDSYEQYF. The CDR3 bases are TGTGCCAGCAGCTTAAGCGATTCCTACGAGCAGTACTTC.

The chain employs TRBV28 and TRBJ2-2; D may be TRBD2 (6 bases). Germline loops: CDR1 MDHEN, CDR2 SYDVKM. The ends were cut back, 7 bases at V and 5 bases at J, with 14 bases in the middle. This CDR3 spans 14 amino acids. The CDR3 sequence: CASIKLRGTGELFF. The CDR3, as DNA: TGTGCCAGCATCAAACTGCGGGGAACCGGGGAGCTGTTTTTT.

V usage is TRBV7-3 and J usage is TRBJ2-2, with no clear D. CDR3 size: 14 residues. Trimming left V 3 bases short and J 2 bases short, with 7 bases between. CDR1 is SGHTA, CDR2 FQGTGA, per germline. In nucleotides, the CDR3 is TGTGCCAGCAGCTTTGGAATAAACACCGGGGAGCTGTTTTTT. It codes for CASSFGINTGELFF.

The sample holds many counts of this clonotype. V gene TRBV20-1 combines with J gene TRBJ2-7, with TRBD1 matching 9 bases. Germline lookup yields CDR1 DFQATT and CDR2 SNEGSKA (reference sequence). The V segment lost 6 bases and the J segment 7 bases; nucleotides outside the gene matches: 13. CDR3 size: 14 residues. CDR3 loop: CSAKDRGSELEQYF. CDR3 nucleotide sequence: TGCAGTGCAAAGGACAGGGGCTCTGAGTTAGAGCAGTACTTC.

The J gene is TRBJ2-1, the V gene TRBV27; 10 nucleotides agree with TRBD2. Germline lookup yields CDR1 MNHEY and CDR2 SMNVEV (reference sequence). Trimming removed 6 bases from V and 9 bases from J; junction bases left unmatched: 8. The CDR3 sequence is 14 residues long. CDR3 loop: CASSRLAGAGEQFF. For the CDR3, the DNA is TGTGCCAGCAGCCGCCTAGCGGGGGCAGGTGAGCAGTTCTTC.

This clonotype has a handful of counts. J is TRBJ1-5 and V is TRBV5-5; TRBD1 is a possible D gene (5 bases). The CDR3 covers 15 residues. Trimming cost V 0 bases and J 3 bases, with 10 bases left between them. Germline-derived CDR1 and CDR2 are SGHKS and YYEKEE (reference sequence). The DNA of the CDR3 is TGTGCCAGCAGCTTGGCCATGGGGGACAATCAGCCCCAGCATTTT. It specifies CASSLAMGDNQPQHF.

V is TRBV29-1 and J is TRBJ2-2; D gene uncertain. V was shortened by 1 base and J by 4 bases, with 16 bases between the two germline ends. CDR3 length equals 16 residues. Per the germline V gene, CDR1 is SQVTM and CDR2 is ANQGSEA. The CDR3 loop reads CSVEANGPGPTGELFF. The CDR3 nucleotides read TGCAGCGTTGAAGCGAACGGACCGGGTCCCACCGGGGAGCTGTTTTTT.

The count of this clonotype is one. V and J are TRBV6-5 and TRBJ2-7; TRBD2 agrees at 9 bases. With 7 bases clipped from V and 2 bases from J, the junction kept 6 bases outside the gene matches. CDR1 and CDR2 (germline): MNHEY, SVGAGI. This CDR3 region has 14 residues. CDR3 bases: TGTGCCAGCAAATTAGCGGGGGCGACCTACGAGCAGTACTTC. Translated: CASKLAGATYEQYF.